This TCR beta chain was observed in a study of T cell responses to AZD1222 COVID-19 vaccine. As to this clone: Its antigen is undetermined.

General observations from the study: There were repertoire samples only from the period after the peak T cell response.

Using immunoSEQ multiplex PCR, the repertoire was profiled, and TCRdb retains in-frame clones only, with some absent. The sample holds around 150,000 clones, roughly 94% seen once. The clonotype was recovered from an adult who received the AZD1222 COVID-19 vaccine. This specimen was peripheral blood, taken 28 days after the second AZD1222 dose.

CDR3 DNA: TGTGCCACCAGGGAGACAGCAACTAATGAAAAACTGTTTTTT. Protein product: CATRETATNEKLFF. V gene TRBV15 combines with J gene TRBJ1-4, with a possible D match to TRBD1 (5 bases). The V end lost 6 bases, the J end lost 0 bases, and 8 bases lay between the germline ends. The CDR3 consists of 14 residues. The germline CDR1 and CDR2 sequences are LNHNV and YYDKDF (reference sequence). The full variable domain, completed using reference TRBV15 and TRBJ1-4, is DAMVIQNPRYQVTQFGKPVTLSCSQTLNHNVMYWYQQKSSQAPKLLFHYYDKDFNNEADTPDNFQSRRPNTSFCFLDIRSPGLGDTAMYLCATRETATNEKLFFGSGTQLSVL.